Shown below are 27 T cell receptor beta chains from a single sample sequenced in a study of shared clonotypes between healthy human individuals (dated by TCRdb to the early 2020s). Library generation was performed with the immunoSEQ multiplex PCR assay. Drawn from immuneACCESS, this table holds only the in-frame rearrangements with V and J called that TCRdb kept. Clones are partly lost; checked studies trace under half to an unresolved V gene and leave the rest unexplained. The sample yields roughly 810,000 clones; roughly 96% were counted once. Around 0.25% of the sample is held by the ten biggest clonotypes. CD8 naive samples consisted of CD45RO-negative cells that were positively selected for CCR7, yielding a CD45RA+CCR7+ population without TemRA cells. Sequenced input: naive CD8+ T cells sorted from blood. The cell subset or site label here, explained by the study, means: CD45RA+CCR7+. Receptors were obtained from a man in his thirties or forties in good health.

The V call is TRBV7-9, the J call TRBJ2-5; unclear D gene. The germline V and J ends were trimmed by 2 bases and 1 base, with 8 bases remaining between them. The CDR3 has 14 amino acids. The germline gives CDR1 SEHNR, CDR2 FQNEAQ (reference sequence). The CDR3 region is CASSLSVGQETQYF. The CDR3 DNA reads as TGTGCCAGCAGCTTAAGCGTTGGCCAAGAGACCCAGTACTTC.

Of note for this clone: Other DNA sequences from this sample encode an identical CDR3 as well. For the CDR3, the DNA is TGTGCCTGGAGTGTACTAGCGGGCGCCGGGGAGCTGTTTTTT. Amino acids: CAWSVLAGAGELFF. V usage is TRBV30 and J usage is TRBJ2-2, with TRBD2 identical over 9 bases. The CDR3 covers 14 residues. Germline V gene lookup returns CDR1 GTSNPN and CDR2 SVGIG (reference sequence). The V segment lost 0 bases and the J segment 6 bases; nucleotides outside the gene matches: 2.

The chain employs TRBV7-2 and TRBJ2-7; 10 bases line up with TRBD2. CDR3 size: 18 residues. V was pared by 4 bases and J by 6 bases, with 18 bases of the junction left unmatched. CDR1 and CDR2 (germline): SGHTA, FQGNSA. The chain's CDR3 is CASSSYPLWVAGGGEQYF. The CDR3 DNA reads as TGTGCCAGCAGCTCTTATCCCCTCTGGGTAGCGGGAGGTGGCGAGCAGTACTTC.

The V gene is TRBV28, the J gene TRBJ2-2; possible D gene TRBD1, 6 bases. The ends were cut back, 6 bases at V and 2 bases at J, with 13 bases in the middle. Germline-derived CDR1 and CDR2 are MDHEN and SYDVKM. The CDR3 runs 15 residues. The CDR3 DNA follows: TGTGCCAGCAGGGGACACCACATAAACACCGGGGAGCTGTTTTTT. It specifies CASRGHHINTGELFF.

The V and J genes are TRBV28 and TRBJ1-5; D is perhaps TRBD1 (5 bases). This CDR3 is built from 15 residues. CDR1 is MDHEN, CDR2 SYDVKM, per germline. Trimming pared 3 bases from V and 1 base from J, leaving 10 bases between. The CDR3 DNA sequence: TGTGCCAGCAGTTTCGGGGCGGCAAGCAATCAGCCCCAGCATTTT. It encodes CASSFGAASNQPQHF. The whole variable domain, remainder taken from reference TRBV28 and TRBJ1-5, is DVKVTQSSRYLVKRTGEKVFLECVQDMDHENMFWYRQDPGLGLRLIYFSYDVKMKEKGDIPEGYSVSREKKERFSLILESASTNQTSMYLCASSFGAASNQPQHFGDGTRLSIL.

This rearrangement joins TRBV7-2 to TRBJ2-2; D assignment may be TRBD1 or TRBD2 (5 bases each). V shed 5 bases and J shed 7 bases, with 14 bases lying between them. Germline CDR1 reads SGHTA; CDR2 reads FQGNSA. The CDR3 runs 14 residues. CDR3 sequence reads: CASSPGARGGELFF. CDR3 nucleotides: TGTGCCAGCAGCCCCGGGGCTCGGGGCGGGGAGCTGTTTTTT.

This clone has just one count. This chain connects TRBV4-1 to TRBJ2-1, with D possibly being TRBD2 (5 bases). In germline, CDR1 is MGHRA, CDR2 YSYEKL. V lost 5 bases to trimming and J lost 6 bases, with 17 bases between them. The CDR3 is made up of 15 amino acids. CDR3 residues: CASSYTPSGSNEQFF. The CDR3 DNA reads TGCGCCAGCAGCTACACTCCTTCGGGAAGCAATGAGCAGTTCTTC.

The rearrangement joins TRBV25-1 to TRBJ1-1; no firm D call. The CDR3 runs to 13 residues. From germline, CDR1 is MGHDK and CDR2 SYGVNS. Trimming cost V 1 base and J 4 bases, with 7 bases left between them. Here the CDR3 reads CASSELHSTEAFF. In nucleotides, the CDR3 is TGTGCCAGCAGTGAATTACACAGCACTGAAGCTTTCTTT.

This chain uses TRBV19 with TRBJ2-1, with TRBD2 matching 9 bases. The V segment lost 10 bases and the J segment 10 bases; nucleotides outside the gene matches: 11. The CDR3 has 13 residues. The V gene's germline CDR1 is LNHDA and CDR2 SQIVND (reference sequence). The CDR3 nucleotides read TGTGCCACTTACTCTAGCGGGGCGAAGGAGCAGTTCTTC. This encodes CATYSSGAKEQFF.

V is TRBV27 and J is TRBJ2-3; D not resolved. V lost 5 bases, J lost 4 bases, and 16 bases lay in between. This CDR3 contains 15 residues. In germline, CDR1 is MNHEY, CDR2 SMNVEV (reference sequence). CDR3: CASSPSGFPSDTQYF. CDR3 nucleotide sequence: TGTGCCAGCAGTCCATCCGGGTTCCCCTCAGATACGCAGTATTTT.

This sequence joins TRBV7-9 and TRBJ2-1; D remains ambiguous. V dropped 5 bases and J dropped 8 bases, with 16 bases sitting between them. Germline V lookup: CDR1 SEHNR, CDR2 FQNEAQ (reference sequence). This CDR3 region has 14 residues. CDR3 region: CASSPIPISDEQFF. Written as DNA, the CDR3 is TGTGCCAGCAGCCCCATCCCAATATCAGATGAGCAGTTCTTC.

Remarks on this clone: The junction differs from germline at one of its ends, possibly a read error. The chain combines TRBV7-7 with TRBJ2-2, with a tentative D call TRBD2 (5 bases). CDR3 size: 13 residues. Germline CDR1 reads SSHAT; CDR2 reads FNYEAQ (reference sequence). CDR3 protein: CASKDSSTGELFF. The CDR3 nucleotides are TGTGCTAGCAAGGACTCCAGCACCGGGGAGCTGTTTTTT.

The CDR3 DNA follows: TGTGCCAGTAGTAAGCCCCGGTACACTGAAGCTTTCTTT. Translation gives CASSKPRYTEAFF. The rearrangement links TRBV19 to TRBJ1-1; no clear D gene. Germline CDR1 reads LNHDA; CDR2 reads SQIVND (reference sequence). The V end lost 4 bases, the J end lost 3 bases, and 9 bases lay between the germline ends. The CDR3 runs to 13 residues.

This chain's CDR3 is CASSQGTSYEQYF. Here the CDR3 DNA reads TGTGCCAGCAGCCAGGGCACCAGCTACGAGCAGTACTTC. The V and J genes are TRBV5-6 and TRBJ2-7; perhaps TRBD1 as D (5 bases). The germline V gene has CDR1 SGHDT and CDR2 YYEEEE. The CDR3 covers 13 residues. V was cut by 4 bases and J by 3 bases, with 11 bases left in between.

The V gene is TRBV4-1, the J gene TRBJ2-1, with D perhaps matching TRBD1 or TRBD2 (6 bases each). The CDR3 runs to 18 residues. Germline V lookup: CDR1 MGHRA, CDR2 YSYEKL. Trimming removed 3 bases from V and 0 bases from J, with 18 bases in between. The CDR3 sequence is CASSHIPGGGTSYNEQFF. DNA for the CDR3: TGCGCCAGCAGCCATATACCCGGGGGCGGGACCTCCTACAATGAGCAGTTCTTC.

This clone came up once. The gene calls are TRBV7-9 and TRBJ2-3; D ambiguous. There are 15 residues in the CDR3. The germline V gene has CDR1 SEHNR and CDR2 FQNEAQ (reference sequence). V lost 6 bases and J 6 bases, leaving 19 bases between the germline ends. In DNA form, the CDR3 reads TGTGCCAGCAGTTCAATGTCAGCAGCTTTCGATACGCAGTATTTT. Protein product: CASSSMSAAFDTQYF.

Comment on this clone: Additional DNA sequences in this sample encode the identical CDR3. CDR3 in amino acids: CASSLPLAGEDEQFF. The CDR3 DNA is TGTGCCAGCAGCTTACCACTAGCGGGAGAGGATGAGCAGTTCTTC. The chain recombines TRBV7-9 with TRBJ2-1, with 11 bases aligning to TRBD2. The CDR3 spans 15 residues. The germline V gene has CDR1 SEHNR and CDR2 FQNEAQ (reference sequence). V dropped 2 bases and J dropped 8; count of bases not matched to a gene: 5.

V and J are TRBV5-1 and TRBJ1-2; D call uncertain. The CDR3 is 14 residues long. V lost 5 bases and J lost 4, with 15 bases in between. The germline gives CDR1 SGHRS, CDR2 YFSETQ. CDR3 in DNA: TGCGCCAGCAGGCCGCCGGGAATCAGCTATGGCTACACCTTC. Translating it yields CASRPPGISYGYTF.

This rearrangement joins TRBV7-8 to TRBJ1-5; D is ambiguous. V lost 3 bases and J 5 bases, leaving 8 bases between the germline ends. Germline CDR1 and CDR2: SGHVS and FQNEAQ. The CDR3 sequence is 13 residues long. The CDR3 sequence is CASSLARYQPQHF. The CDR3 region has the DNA TGTGCCAGCAGCTTGGCCAGATATCAGCCCCAGCATTTT.

The CDR3 region is CASSLVEWGEQYF. CDR3 bases: TGTGCCAGCAGCTTAGTCGAGTGGGGCGAGCAGTACTTC. The rearrangement uses TRBV7-3 and TRBJ2-7, with D unresolved. Trimming took 2 bases from V and 6 from J, leaving 11 bases between them. The CDR3 sequence is 13 residues long. Germline V gene sequence: CDR1 SGHTA, CDR2 FQGTGA.

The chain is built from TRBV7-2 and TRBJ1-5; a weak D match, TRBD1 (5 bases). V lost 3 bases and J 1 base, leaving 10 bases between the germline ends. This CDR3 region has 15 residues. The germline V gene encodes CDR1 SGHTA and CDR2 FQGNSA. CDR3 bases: TGTGCCAGCAGCTTCGACAGCCGAAGCAATCAGCCCCAGCATTTT. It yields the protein CASSFDSRSNQPQHF.

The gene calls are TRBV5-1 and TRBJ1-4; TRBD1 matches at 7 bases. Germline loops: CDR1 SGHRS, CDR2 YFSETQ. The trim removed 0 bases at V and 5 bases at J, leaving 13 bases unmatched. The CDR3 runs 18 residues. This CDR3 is CASSLGWATGQLNEKLFF. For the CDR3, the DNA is TGCGCCAGCAGCTTGGGATGGGCAACGGGACAGTTGAATGAAAAACTGTTTTTT. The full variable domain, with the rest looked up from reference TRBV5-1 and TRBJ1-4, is KAGVTQTPRYLIKTRGQQVTLSCSPISGHRSVSWYQQTPGQGLQFLFEYFSETQRNKGNFPGRFSGRQFSNSRSEMNVSTLELGDSALYLCASSLGWATGQLNEKLFFGSGTQLSVL.

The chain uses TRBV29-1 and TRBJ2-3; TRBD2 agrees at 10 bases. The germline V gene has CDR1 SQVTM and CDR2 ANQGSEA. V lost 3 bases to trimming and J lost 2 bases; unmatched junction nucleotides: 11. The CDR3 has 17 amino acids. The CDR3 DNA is TGCAGCGTTGACCCGATTATACTAGCGGGACTCACAGATACGCAGTATTTT. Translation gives CSVDPIILAGLTDTQYF.

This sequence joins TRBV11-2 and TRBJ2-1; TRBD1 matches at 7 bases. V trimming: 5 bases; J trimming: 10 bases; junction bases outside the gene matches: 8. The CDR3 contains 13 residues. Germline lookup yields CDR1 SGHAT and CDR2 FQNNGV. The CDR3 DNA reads TGTGCCAGCAGCGCCACAGGGGAACGGGAGCAGTTCTTC. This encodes CASSATGEREQFF.

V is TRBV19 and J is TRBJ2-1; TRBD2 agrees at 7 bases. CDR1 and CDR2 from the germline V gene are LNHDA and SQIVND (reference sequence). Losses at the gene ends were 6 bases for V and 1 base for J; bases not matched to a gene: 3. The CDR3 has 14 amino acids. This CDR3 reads CASRPGGSYNEQFF. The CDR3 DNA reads TGTGCCAGTAGGCCGGGAGGATCCTACAATGAGCAGTTCTTC. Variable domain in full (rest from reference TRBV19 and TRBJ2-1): DGGITQSPKYLFRKEGQNVTLSCEQNLNHDAMYWYRQDPGQGLRLIYYSQIVNDFQKGDIAEGYSVSREKKESFPLTVTSAQKNPTAFYLCASRPGGSYNEQFFGPGTRLTVL.

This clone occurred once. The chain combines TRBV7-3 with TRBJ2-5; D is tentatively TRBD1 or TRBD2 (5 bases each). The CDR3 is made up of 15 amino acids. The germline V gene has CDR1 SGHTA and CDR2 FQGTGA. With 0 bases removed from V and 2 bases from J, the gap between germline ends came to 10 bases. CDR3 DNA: TGTGCCAGCAGCTTAACGGGGACCTCACAAGAGACCCAGTACTTC. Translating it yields CASSLTGTSQETQYF.

CDR3 protein: CASSRARLPPDTQYF. DNA of the CDR3: TGTGCCAGCAGTCGAGCGAGATTACCCCCAGATACGCAGTATTTT. This rearrangement joins TRBV27 to TRBJ2-3; D is undetermined. The CDR3 is 15 amino acids. The germline V and J ends were trimmed by 5 bases and 4 bases, with 16 bases remaining between them. Germline V lookup: CDR1 MNHEY, CDR2 SMNVEV (reference sequence).